The 15 T cell receptor beta chains presented below share a single source sample, sequenced in a study of cytomegalovirus exposure and HLA in healthy donors (dated 2017 in TCRdb). Libraries were made using the immunoSEQ multiplex PCR assay. A mixture of 60 forward primers for TCR Vbeta segments and 13 reverse primers for TCR Jbeta segments was used in the multiplex PCR. In TCRdb, the immuneACCESS table is reduced to in-frame sequences with V and J assigned. These tables do not hold every clone; where another copy was compared, an unresolved V gene accounts for under half, and the others remain unexplained. The sample has more than 110,000 clones on record. 2% to 3% of the sample is in the top ten clones. Material: PBMCs. Receptors were obtained from a man aged 35-49 years in good health and CMV-seronegative.

This chain links TRBV2 with TRBJ2-6; tentative D call: TRBD1 (5 bases). Trimming removed 5 bases at V and 0 bases at J, with 8 bases between. Germline V gene data show CDR1 as SNHLY and CDR2 as FYNNEI. This CDR3 contains 15 residues. In nucleotides, the CDR3 is TGTGCCAGCAGTCCAGGGTTCTCTGGGGCCAACGTCCTGACTTTC. Protein product: CASSPGFSGANVLTF.

The rearrangement uses TRBV19 and TRBJ2-1, with 9 bases identical to TRBD1. The CDR3 consists of 14 residues. Germline CDR1 is LNHDA and CDR2 is SQIVND (reference sequence). V was clipped by 5 bases and J by 5 bases; unmatched bases: 4. This CDR3 is CASSLGQGNNEQFF. CDR3 nucleotide sequence: TGTGCCAGTAGTCTCGGACAGGGGAACAATGAGCAGTTCTTC.

The chain carries TRBV5-4 and TRBJ1-3; 9 bases map to TRBD1. Germline V gene data show CDR1 as SGHNT and CDR2 as YYREEE (reference sequence). V shed 3 bases and J 4 bases; nucleotides not matched to a gene: 5. This CDR3 region has 15 residues. The CDR3 spells CASSSAQGAGNTIYF. Written as DNA, the CDR3 is TGTGCCAGCAGCTCCGCACAGGGGGCAGGAAACACCATATATTTT.

The V and J genes are TRBV7-9 and TRBJ2-3; 7 positions match TRBD1. The CDR3 runs to 16 residues. After removal of 5 bases from V and 2 bases from J, the junction contained 10 bases not matched to a gene. Germline CDR1 is SEHNR and CDR2 is FQNEAQ (reference sequence). The CDR3 bases are TGTGCCAGCAGCGGTACAGGGGTGCGCTTCACAGATACGCAGTATTTT. Translated: CASSGTGVRFTDTQYF.

V gene TRBV4-2 combines with J gene TRBJ1-5, with D uncertain. The CDR3 length is 16 residues. Germline V gene data show CDR1 as LGHNA and CDR2 as YNFKEQ. V lost 0 bases and J lost 0, with 9 bases in between. The CDR3: CASSQDSGSSNQPQHF. CDR3 nucleotides: TGTGCCAGCAGCCAAGATTCGGGAAGTAGCAATCAGCCCCAGCATTTT.

CDR3 bases: TGCGCCAGCAGCTCCGGAGGGAGGGGCACCGGGGAGCTGTTTTTT. Translation: CASSSGGRGTGELFF. The rearrangement joins TRBV5-1 to TRBJ2-2, with 7 bases that match TRBD2. V shed 3 bases and J 4 bases; nucleotides not matched to a gene: 6. This CDR3 is 15 amino acids long. CDR1 SGHRS and CDR2 YFSETQ come from the germline V gene.

With regard to this clone: The sample has other DNA sequences that encode this CDR3 too. The chain carries TRBV5-1 and TRBJ2-7, with D perhaps TRBD2 (5 bases). With 4 bases removed from V and 4 bases from J, the gap between germline ends came to 12 bases. Germline lookup yields CDR1 SGHRS and CDR2 YFSETQ. The CDR3 consists of 13 residues. DNA for the CDR3: TGCGCCAGCAGCGTAGGAGGCGCATACGAGCAGTACTTC. Encoded protein: CASSVGGAYEQYF.

The J gene is TRBJ2-1, the V gene TRBV5-6, with TRBD2 matching 9 bases. J lost 2 bases, V lost 3 bases, and 3 bases had no gene match. The CDR3 length is 15 residues. Germline V gene data show CDR1 as SGHDT and CDR2 as YYEEEE. CDR3 nucleotides: TGTGCCAGCAGCTCAGCTAGCGGGGCCTACAATGAGCAGTTCTTC. It specifies CASSSASGAYNEQFF. The variable domain in full, with the rest retrieved from reference TRBV5-6 and TRBJ2-1, is DAGVTQSPTHLIKTRGQQVTLRCSPKSGHDTVSWYQQALGQGPQFIFQYYEEEERQRGNFPDRFSGHQFPNYSSELNVNALLLGDSALYLCASSSASGAYNEQFFGPGTRLTVL.

The rearrangement joins TRBV7-9 to TRBJ2-1; TRBD2 aligns across 9 bases. V was pared by 1 base and J by 6 bases, with 4 bases of the junction left unmatched. CDR3 length: 15 amino acids. Germline CDR1 and CDR2: SEHNR and FQNEAQ (reference sequence). The CDR3 protein is CASSLEASGANEQFF. The CDR3 nucleotides read TGTGCCAGCAGCTTAGAGGCTAGCGGGGCCAATGAGCAGTTCTTC.

Here the CDR3 reads CASSKLDRGKQETQYF. The DNA for the CDR3 is TGTGCCAGTAGTAAACTGGACAGGGGGAAACAAGAGACCCAGTACTTC. The chain recombines TRBV19 with TRBJ2-5; 10 positions match TRBD1. From germline, CDR1 is LNHDA and CDR2 SQIVND (reference sequence). Trimming took 4 bases from V and 2 from J; bases not matched to a gene: 7. The CDR3 runs 16 residues.

This chain joins TRBV7-3 and TRBJ2-1; 7 bases are shared with TRBD1. The ends lost 5 bases at V and 0 bases at J; junction bases unmatched: 4. Germline-derived CDR1 and CDR2 are SGHTA and FQGTGA. CDR3 length: 15 residues. The CDR3 is CASSETGSSYNEQFF. The CDR3 nucleotides are TGTGCCAGCAGCGAGACAGGGAGCTCCTACAATGAGCAGTTCTTC. Full variable domain (missing parts from reference TRBV7-3 and TRBJ2-1): GAGVSQTPSNKVTEKGKYVELRCDPISGHTALYWYRQSLGQGPEFLIYFQGTGAADDSGLPNDRFFAVRPEGSVSTLKIQRTERGDSAVYLCASSETGSSYNEQFFGPGTRLTVL.

CDR3 in DNA: TGTGCCAGCAGTGCCTCAATACCGGGACAGGGAATCACACGCTCTGGAAACACCATATATTTT. Protein product: CASSASIPGQGITRSGNTIYF. The chain recombines TRBV2 with TRBJ1-3; 9 bases fit TRBD1. This CDR3 contains 21 residues. Germline V lookup: CDR1 SNHLY, CDR2 FYNNEI. V shed 4 bases, J shed 0 bases, and the junction held 19 bases outside the gene matches.

This rearrangement joins TRBV19 to TRBJ1-5; the D gene is possibly TRBD1 (6 bases). Germline lookup yields CDR1 LNHDA and CDR2 SQIVND (reference sequence). The CDR3 consists of 15 residues. V was trimmed by 0 bases and J by 6 bases, leaving 12 bases between them. Written as DNA, the CDR3 is TGTGCCAGTAGTATAGACTGGGGGGGCAGTCAGCCCCAGCATTTT. The encoded protein is CASSIDWGGSQPQHF.

This chain uses TRBV7-9 with TRBJ1-1; D is ambiguous. CDR3 size: 13 residues. In germline, CDR1 is SEHNR, CDR2 FQNEAQ (reference sequence). Between the trimmed V and J ends, which lost 3 bases and 4 bases, there was a span of 9 bases. CDR3 DNA sequence: TGTGCCAGCAGCTTCTGGGAGGGCACTGAAGCTTTCTTT. This codes for CASSFWEGTEAFF.

The chain has TRBV7-9 and TRBJ1-2, with unresolved D. The CDR3 length is 13 residues. V was clipped by 5 bases and J by 3 bases, with 10 bases between them. Germline V gives CDR1 SEHNR, CDR2 FQNEAQ (reference sequence). CDR3 coding DNA: TGTGCCAGCAGCAATCGGAGTGACTATGGCTACACCTTC. Amino acid sequence: CASSNRSDYGYTF.